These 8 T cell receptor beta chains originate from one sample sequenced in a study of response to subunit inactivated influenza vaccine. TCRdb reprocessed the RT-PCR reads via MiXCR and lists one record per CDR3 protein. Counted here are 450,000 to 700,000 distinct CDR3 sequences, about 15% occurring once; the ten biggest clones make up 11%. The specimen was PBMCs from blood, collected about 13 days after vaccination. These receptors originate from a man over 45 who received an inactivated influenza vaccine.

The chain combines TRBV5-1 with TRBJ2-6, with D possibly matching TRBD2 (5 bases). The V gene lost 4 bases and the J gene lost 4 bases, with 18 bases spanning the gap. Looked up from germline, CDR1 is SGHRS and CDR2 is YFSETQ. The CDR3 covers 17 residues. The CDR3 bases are TGCGCCAGCAGCCCGGGGTCCTCTTCCTCCGGGGCCAACGTCCTGACTTTC. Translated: CASSPGSSSSGANVLTF.

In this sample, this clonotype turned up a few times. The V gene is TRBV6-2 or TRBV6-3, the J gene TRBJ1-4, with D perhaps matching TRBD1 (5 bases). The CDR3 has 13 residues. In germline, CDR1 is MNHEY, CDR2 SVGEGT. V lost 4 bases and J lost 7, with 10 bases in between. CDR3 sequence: CASSLGPREKLFF. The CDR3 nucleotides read TGTGCCAGCAGTTTGGGACCCCGTGAAAAACTGTTTTTT.

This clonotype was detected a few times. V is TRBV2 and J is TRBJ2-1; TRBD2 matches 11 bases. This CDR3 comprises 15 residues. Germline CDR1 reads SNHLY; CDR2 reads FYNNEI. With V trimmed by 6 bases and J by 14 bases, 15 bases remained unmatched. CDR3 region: CASRAGLADFGGKFF. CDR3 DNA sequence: TGTGCCAGCAGAGCGGGACTAGCGGACTTCGGGGGGAAGTTCTTC. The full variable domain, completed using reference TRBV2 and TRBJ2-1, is EPEVTQTPSHQVTQMGQEVILRCVPISNHLYFYWYRQILGQKVEFLVSFYNNEISEKSEIFDDQFSVERPDGSNFTLKIRSTKLEDSAMYFCASRAGLADFGGKFFGPGTRLTVL.

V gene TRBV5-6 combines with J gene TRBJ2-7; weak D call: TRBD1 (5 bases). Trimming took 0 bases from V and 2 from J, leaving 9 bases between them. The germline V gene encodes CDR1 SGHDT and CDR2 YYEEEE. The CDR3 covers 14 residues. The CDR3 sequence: CASSLAGKPYEQYF. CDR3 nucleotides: TGTGCCAGCAGCTTGGCAGGGAAACCCTACGAGCAGTACTTC.

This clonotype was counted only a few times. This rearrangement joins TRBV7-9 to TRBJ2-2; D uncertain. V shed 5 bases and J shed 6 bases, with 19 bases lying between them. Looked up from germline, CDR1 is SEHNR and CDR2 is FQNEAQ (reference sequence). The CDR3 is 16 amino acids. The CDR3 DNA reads TGTGCCAGCAGCCAAACCCTCTCCCTGTATGCCGGGGAGCTGTTTTTT. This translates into CASSQTLSLYAGELFF.

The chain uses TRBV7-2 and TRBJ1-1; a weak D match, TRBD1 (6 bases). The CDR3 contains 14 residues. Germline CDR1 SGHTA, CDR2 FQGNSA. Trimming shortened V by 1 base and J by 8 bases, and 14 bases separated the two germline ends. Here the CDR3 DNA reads TGTGCCAGCAGCTTAGTGTTAAGAACAGGGGAAGCTTTCTTT. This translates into CASSLVLRTGEAFF.

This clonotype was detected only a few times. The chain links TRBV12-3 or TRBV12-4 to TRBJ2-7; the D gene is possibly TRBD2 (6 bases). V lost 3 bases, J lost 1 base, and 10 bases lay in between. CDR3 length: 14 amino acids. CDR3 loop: CASSFRGKSYEQYF. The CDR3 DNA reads TGTGCCAGCAGTTTTCGGGGGAAATCCTACGAGCAGTACTTC.

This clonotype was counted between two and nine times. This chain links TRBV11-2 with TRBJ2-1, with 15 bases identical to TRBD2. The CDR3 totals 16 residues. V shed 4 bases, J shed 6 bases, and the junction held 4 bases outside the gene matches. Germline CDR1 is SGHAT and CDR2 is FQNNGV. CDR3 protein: CASSSWTSGGVNEQFF. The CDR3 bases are TGTGCCAGCAGCTCATGGACTAGCGGGGGGGTCAATGAGCAGTTCTTC.